This T cell receptor (beta chain) stems from a study of T cells after posttransplantation cyclophosphamide. Study results and limitations: Donor-recipient repertoire similarity was low at 1-2 months, rising over year one. TRB clonality was highly associated with recipient CMV seropositivity and reactivation.

The naive gate required viable CD3+CD4+ or CD3+CD8+ cells with CCR7+CD45RA+CD45RO-CD95-CD27+CD28+ phenotype. As to this clone: The antigen is undetermined.

TCRdb's table, derived via immunoSEQ multiplex PCR, lists solely in-frame clones and lacks some. The data contain about 31,000 clones, 75% to 95% of them singletons. The trim removed 4 bases at V and 4 bases at J, leaving 5 bases unmatched. Germline CDR1 MNHEY, CDR2 SMNVEV (reference sequence). CDR3 length equals 15 residues. Sequencing was done on a sample of naive CD4+ T cells sorted from PBMCs. V gene TRBV27 combines with J gene TRBJ2-7, with TRBD2 identical over 12 bases. This receptor was taken from a woman aged 60 to 75 in good health, CMV-negative, and a related stem cell transplant donor. CDR3 DNA sequence: TGTGCCAGCAGTTACAAACTAGCGGGAGGTTACGAGCAGTACTTC. This sequence encodes CASSYKLAGGYEQYF.